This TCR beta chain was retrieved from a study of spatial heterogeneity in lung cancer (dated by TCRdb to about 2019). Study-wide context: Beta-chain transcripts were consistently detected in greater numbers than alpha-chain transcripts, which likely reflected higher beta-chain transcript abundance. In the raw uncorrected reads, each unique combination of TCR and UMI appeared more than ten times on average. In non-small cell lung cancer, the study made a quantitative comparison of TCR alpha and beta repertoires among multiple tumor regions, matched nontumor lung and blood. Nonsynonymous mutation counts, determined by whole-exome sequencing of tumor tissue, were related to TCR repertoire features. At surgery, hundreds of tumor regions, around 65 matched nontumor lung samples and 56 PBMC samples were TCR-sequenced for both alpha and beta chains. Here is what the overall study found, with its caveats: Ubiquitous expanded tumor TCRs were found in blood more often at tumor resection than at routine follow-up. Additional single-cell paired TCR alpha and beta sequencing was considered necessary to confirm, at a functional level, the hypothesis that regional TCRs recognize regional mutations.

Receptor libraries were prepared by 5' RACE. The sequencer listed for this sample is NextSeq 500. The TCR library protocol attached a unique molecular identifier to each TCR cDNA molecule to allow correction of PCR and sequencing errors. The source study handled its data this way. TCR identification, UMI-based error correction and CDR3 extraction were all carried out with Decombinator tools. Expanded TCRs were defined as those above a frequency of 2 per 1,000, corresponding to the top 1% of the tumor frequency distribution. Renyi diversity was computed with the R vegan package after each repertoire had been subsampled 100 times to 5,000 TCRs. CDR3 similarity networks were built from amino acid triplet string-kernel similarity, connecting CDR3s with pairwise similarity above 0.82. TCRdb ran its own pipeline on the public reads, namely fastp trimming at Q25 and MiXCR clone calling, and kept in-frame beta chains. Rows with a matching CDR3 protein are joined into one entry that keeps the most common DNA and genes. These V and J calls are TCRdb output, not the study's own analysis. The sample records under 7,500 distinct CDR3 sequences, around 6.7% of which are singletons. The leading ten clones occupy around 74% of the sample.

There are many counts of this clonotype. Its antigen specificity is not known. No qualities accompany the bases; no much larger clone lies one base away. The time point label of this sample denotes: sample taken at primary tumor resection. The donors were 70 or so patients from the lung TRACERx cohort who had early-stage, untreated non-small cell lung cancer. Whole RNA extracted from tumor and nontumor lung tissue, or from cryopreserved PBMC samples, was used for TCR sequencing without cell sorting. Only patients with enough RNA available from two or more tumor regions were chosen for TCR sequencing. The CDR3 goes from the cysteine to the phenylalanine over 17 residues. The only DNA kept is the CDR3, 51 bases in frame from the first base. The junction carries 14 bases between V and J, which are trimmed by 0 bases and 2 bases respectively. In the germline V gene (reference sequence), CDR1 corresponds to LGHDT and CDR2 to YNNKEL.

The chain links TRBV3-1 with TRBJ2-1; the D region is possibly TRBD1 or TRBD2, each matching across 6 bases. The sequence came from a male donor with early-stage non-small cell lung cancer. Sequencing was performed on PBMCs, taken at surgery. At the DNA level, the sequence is TGTGCCAGCAGCCAAGATCTGGCTAGGGGGGCCTACAATGAGCAGTTCTTC. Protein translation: CASSQDLARGAYNEQFF.